This passage covers 22 T cell receptor beta chains from one sample sequenced in a study of blood T cell repertoires in COVID-19. Data came from immunoSEQ multiplex PCR; TCRdb stores just in-frame clones and leaves some out. The table shows about 220,000 clones, with less than 90% occurring only once. Sequenced material: PBMCs or T cells enriched from blood (not recorded which). The receptors stem from a young woman who had recovered from COVID-19.

The rearrangement links TRBV29-1 to TRBJ1-1, with no clear D. CDR1 and CDR2 (germline): SQVTM, ANQGSEA. The CDR3 consists of 12 residues. Trimming left V 4 bases short and J 3 bases short, with 9 bases between. The CDR3 coding sequence is TGCAGCGTTGGGCTCTTCGACACTGAAGCTTTCTTT. The encoded protein is CSVGLFDTEAFF.

The chain combines TRBV5-5 with TRBJ1-1; 7 bases agree with TRBD1. This CDR3 region has 16 residues. Looked up from germline, CDR1 is SGHKS and CDR2 is YYEKEE (reference sequence). Losses at the gene ends were 0 bases for V and 0 bases for J; bases not matched to a gene: 5. CDR3 protein: CASSLAGDRVNTEAFF. DNA of the CDR3: TGTGCCAGCAGCTTGGCCGGTGACAGGGTGAACACTGAAGCTTTCTTT.

This clone was counted a single time. The chain combines TRBV9 with TRBJ2-5, with 11 bases lining up with TRBD1. V shed 0 bases, J shed 3 bases, and the junction held 1 base outside the gene matches. From germline, CDR1 is SGDLS and CDR2 YYNGEE. The CDR3 runs to 15 residues. CDR3 loop: CASSVEGQGEETQYF. As DNA, the CDR3 is TGTGCCAGCAGCGTAGAGGGACAGGGGGAAGAGACCCAGTACTTC.

V and J are TRBV4-1 and TRBJ1-1; TRBD1 matches at 9 bases. V dropped 2 bases and J dropped 7; count of bases not matched to a gene: 8. The V gene's germline CDR1 is MGHRA and CDR2 YSYEKL. The CDR3 runs to 15 residues. CDR3 sequence reads: CASSQQLQGAGEAFF. CDR3 sequence (DNA): TGCGCCAGCAGCCAACAACTACAGGGGGCTGGTGAAGCTTTCTTT.

The CDR3 sequence: CASSQDHGTRTGADTQYF. DNA of the CDR3: TGCGCCAGCAGCCAAGATCATGGGACTCGTACGGGGGCAGATACGCAGTATTTT. V usage is TRBV4-3 and J usage is TRBJ2-3, with D tentatively TRBD2 (6 bases). V lost 0 bases and J lost 4, with 20 bases in between. There are 18 residues in the CDR3. Per the germline V gene, CDR1 is LGHNA and CDR2 is YSLEER.

This clone was recorded only once. The chain links TRBV25-1 to TRBJ1-6, with 7 bases fitting TRBD1. The CDR3 is 15 amino acids. The germline V gene has CDR1 MGHDK and CDR2 SYGVNS. J gave up 6 bases and V 6 bases, and 8 bases lay outside the gene matches. CDR3 protein: CASSPFYRGNSPLHF. As DNA, the CDR3 is TGTGCCAGCAGCCCCTTTTACAGGGGTAATTCACCCCTCCACTTT. The variable domain in full, completed from reference TRBV25-1 and TRBJ1-6, reads EADIYQTPRYLVIGTGKKITLECSQTMGHDKMYWYQQDPGMELHLIHYSYGVNSTEKGDLSSESTVSRIRTEHFPLTLESARPSHTSQYLCASSPFYRGNSPLHFGNGTRLTVT.

CDR3 sequence: CASSYAGDSGNTIYF. CDR3 DNA sequence: TGTGCCAGCAGTTACGCGGGGGACTCTGGAAACACCATATATTTT. The chain combines TRBV6-6 with TRBJ1-3; D is perhaps TRBD1 (5 bases). CDR1 is MNHNY, CDR2 SVGAGI, per germline (reference sequence). The CDR3 is made up of 15 amino acids. V lost 2 bases and J 0 bases, leaving 8 bases between the germline ends.

The rearrangement uses TRBV7-3 and TRBJ1-2; 7 bases line up with TRBD1. J was trimmed by 2 bases and V by 5 bases; bases with no gene match: 5. The CDR3 is made up of 14 amino acids. From germline, CDR1 is SGHTA and CDR2 FQGTGA. CDR3 region: CASSRDSSNYGYTF. The CDR3 bases are TGTGCCAGCAGCCGGGACAGCTCCAACTATGGCTACACCTTC.

The V call is TRBV9, the J call TRBJ2-2, with TRBD2 identical over 8 bases. Trimming cost V 7 bases and J 4 bases; bases outside gene matches: 9. Germline values: CDR1 SGDLS, CDR2 YYNGEE. The CDR3 has 15 amino acids. CDR3 coding DNA: TGTGCCAGCGGCCAGGCGGGGGGTACCACCGGGGAGCTGTTTTTT. Protein sequence: CASGQAGGTTGELFF.

The chain carries TRBV3-1 (or the pseudogene TRBV3-2) and TRBJ2-5, with 10 bases fitting TRBD1. Germline V lookup: CDR1 LGHDT, CDR2 YNNKEL (reference sequence). This CDR3 contains 16 residues. The ends lost 0 bases at V and 5 bases at J; junction bases unmatched: 6. The CDR3 sequence is CASSQDGDRGVETQYF. Here the CDR3 DNA reads TGTGCCAGCAGCCAAGATGGGGACAGGGGAGTTGAGACCCAGTACTTC.

V usage is TRBV10-3 and J usage is TRBJ1-1; the D gene is possibly TRBD1 (6 bases). Germline CDR1 reads ENHRY; CDR2 reads SYGVKD. This CDR3 region has 14 residues. The V end was cut by 6 bases, the J end by 1 base, with 12 bases between. The CDR3 region is CAIRTGFANTEAFF. The CDR3 nucleotides are TGTGCCATCAGAACAGGGTTCGCGAACACTGAAGCTTTCTTT.

The chain recombines TRBV27 with TRBJ1-2; no definite D call. CDR3 length: 14 residues. Germline assignment: CDR1 MNHEY and CDR2 SMNVEV (reference sequence). V shed 2 bases and J shed 8 bases, with 15 bases lying between them. The CDR3 nucleotides are TGTGCCAGCAGTTTAAGGGCGGGAATGGGGGGCTACACCTTC. Translation gives CASSLRAGMGGYTF.

J is TRBJ2-7 and V is TRBV12-3 or TRBV12-4, with a possible D match to TRBD1 (5 bases). V was pared by 0 bases and J by 4 bases, with 7 bases between. This CDR3 has 13 residues. This chain's CDR3 is CASSLARAYEQYF. In nucleotides, the CDR3 is TGTGCCAGCAGTTTAGCCAGGGCGTACGAGCAGTACTTC.

This clone is a singleton in its sample. V usage is TRBV5-6 and J usage is TRBJ2-1; TRBD2 matches 12 bases. Germline V gene sequence: CDR1 SGHDT, CDR2 YYEEEE. This CDR3 has 15 residues. Trimming cost V 3 bases and J 8 bases; bases outside gene matches: 6. The CDR3 protein is CASSSLAGGPDEQFF. As DNA, the CDR3 is TGTGCCAGCAGCTCCCTAGCGGGGGGGCCGGATGAGCAGTTCTTC.

The chain has TRBV6-2 or TRBV6-3 and TRBJ1-1, with D possibly being TRBD1 (6 bases). The germline gives CDR1 MNHEY, CDR2 SVGEGT. V shed 5 bases and J shed 2 bases, with 12 bases lying between them. This CDR3 is built from 14 residues. In nucleotides, the CDR3 is TGTGCCAGCAGTATGACAGGACTTAACACTGAAGCTTTCTTT. This gives the protein CASSMTGLNTEAFF.

This clone has ten or more counts. This chain connects TRBV7-6 to TRBJ2-3; 9 nucleotides line up with TRBD2. V dropped 5 bases and J dropped 2; count of bases not matched to a gene: 5. The CDR3 runs to 15 residues. Germline-derived CDR1 and CDR2 are SGHVS and FNYEAQ. In DNA, the CDR3 is TGTGCCAGCAGCCCGACTAGCGGCCTCACAGATACGCAGTATTTT. This translates into CASSPTSGLTDTQYF.

This chain joins TRBV7-2 and TRBJ1-1; 10 nucleotides match TRBD1. Germline CDR1 SGHTA, CDR2 FQGNSA. Trimming took 5 bases from V and 5 from J; bases not matched to a gene: 5. The CDR3 length is 14 residues. CDR3 sequence reads: CASSVGTGVTEAFF. CDR3 nucleotide sequence: TGTGCCAGCAGCGTAGGGACAGGGGTGACTGAAGCTTTCTTT.

The sample holds one count of this clone. V and J are TRBV14 and TRBJ1-2; no clear D gene. The V gene lost 0 bases and the J gene lost 8 bases, with 7 bases spanning the gap. CDR1 is SGHDN and CDR2 is FVKESK in the germline V gene. The CDR3 totals 12 residues. The CDR3, as DNA: TGTGCCAGCAGCCAAGATCTCCGGGGCTACACCTTC. Translating gives CASSQDLRGYTF.

The chain has TRBV5-5 and TRBJ2-1; 8 bases align to TRBD1. CDR3 size: 15 residues. After removal of 3 bases from V and 6 bases from J, the junction contained 8 bases not matched to a gene. The germline V gene encodes CDR1 SGHKS and CDR2 YYEKEE (reference sequence). The CDR3 coding sequence is TGTGCCAGCAGCTGGGGACAGGTGGGGGTCAATGAGCAGTTCTTC. Its translation: CASSWGQVGVNEQFF.

The genes are TRBV29-1 and TRBJ1-3; TRBD1 is a possible D gene (5 bases). The CDR3 has 14 amino acids. V lost 4 bases and J lost 0, with 10 bases in between. Germline CDR1 and CDR2: SQVTM and ANQGSEA. CDR3 region: CSVVSRASGNTIYF. For the CDR3, the DNA is TGCAGCGTTGTCTCCAGGGCCTCTGGAAACACCATATATTTT.

This clone has only one observation. V gene TRBV5-8 combines with J gene TRBJ1-3; 10 bases map to TRBD1. The CDR3 contains 16 residues. Germline loops: CDR1 SGHTS, CDR2 YDEGEE. The V gene end was trimmed by 3 bases and the J gene end by 0 bases; junction bases not matched to a gene: 3. In DNA form, the CDR3 reads TGTGCCAGCAGCTGGGACAGGGGAGGCTCTGGAAACACCATATATTTT. It translates to CASSWDRGGSGNTIYF.

The chain recombines TRBV19 with TRBJ2-7; TRBD1 is a possible D gene (6 bases). This CDR3 comprises 13 residues. Trimming cost V 7 bases and J 2 bases, with 12 bases left between them. Per the germline V gene, CDR1 is LNHDA and CDR2 is SQIVND (reference sequence). CDR3 in DNA: TGTGCCAGTAATCCGACAGGCACCTACGAGCAGTACTTC. Encoded protein: CASNPTGTYEQYF.